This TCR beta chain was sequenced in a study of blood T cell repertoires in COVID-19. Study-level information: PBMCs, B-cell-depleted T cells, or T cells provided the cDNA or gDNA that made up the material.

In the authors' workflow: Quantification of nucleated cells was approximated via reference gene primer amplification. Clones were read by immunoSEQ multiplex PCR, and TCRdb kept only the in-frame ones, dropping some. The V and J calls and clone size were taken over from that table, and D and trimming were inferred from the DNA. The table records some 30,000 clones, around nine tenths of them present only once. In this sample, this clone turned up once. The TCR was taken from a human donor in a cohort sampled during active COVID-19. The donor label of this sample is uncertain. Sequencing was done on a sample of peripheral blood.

The CDR3 region is CASSAQGAYGSPLHF. The CDR3 DNA reads as TGTGCCAGCAGTGCCCAGGGGGCGTATGGTTCACCCCTCCACTTT. This chain links TRBV25-1 with TRBJ1-6; 8 nucleotides line up with TRBD1. After removal of 4 bases from V and 9 bases from J, the junction contained 8 bases not matched to a gene. The CDR3 has 15 residues. In germline, CDR1 is MGHDK, CDR2 SYGVNS.